Listed below are T cell receptor beta chains from one sample, sequenced in a study of memory CD4+ T cells and cytomegalovirus serostatus. Sequencing used immunoSEQ multiplex PCR; TCRdb keeps in-frame clones, though not all of them. There are about 50,000 clones in the sample; roughly 82% occur only once, and approximately 0.4% lies in the top ten. The specimen was memory CD4+ T cells from blood. The receptor source for this set is an adult in good health and CMV-seronegative. The CDR3 runs from the conserved cysteine through the conserved F or W. A D gene is named only where the DNA matches it firmly. Where a row states a size, it is once, few, many or the class of an expanded clone; other rows omit it.

j_call: TRBJ1-2
clone_size: .
d_call: .
v_call: TRBV19
cdr3_length: 16
cdr3_aa: CASSTLPGTANYGYTF
cdr3_nt: TGTGCCAGTAGTACCCTCCCCGGGACGGCTAACTATGGCTACACCTTC

j_call: TRBJ2-1
clone_size: .
d_call: .
v_call: TRBV7-2
cdr3_length: 16
cdr3_aa: CASSPRTGTRLNEQFF
cdr3_nt: TGTGCCAGCAGCCCCAGGACCGGGACAAGATTGAATGAGCAGTTCTTC

j_call: TRBJ1-1
clone_size: .
d_call: .
v_call: TRBV4-2
cdr3_length: 15
cdr3_aa: CASSPSRGDRTEAFF
cdr3_nt: TGTGCCAGCAGCCCCAGCCGGGGGGATCGTACTGAAGCTTTCTTT

j_call: TRBJ2-3
clone_size: few
d_call: .
v_call: TRBV7-8
cdr3_length: 16
cdr3_aa: CASSLAGGLRADTQYF
cdr3_nt: TGTGCCAGCAGCTTGGCCGGGGGCCTCAGGGCAGATACGCAGTATTTT

j_call: TRBJ1-5
clone_size: .
d_call: .
v_call: TRBV7-2
cdr3_length: 17
cdr3_aa: CASSLGWAANSNQPQHF
cdr3_nt: TGTGCCAGCAGCTTAGGGTGGGCAGCTAATAGCAATCAGCCCCAGCATTTT

j_call: TRBJ1-4
clone_size: .
d_call: .
v_call: TRBV27
cdr3_length: 14
cdr3_aa: CASSFSRANEKLFF
cdr3_nt: TGTGCCAGCAGTTTCTCCAGGGCCAATGAAAAACTGTTTTTT

j_call: TRBJ2-7
clone_size: .
d_call: TRBD1
v_call: TRBV9
cdr3_length: 15
cdr3_aa: CASSVGTGVGYEQYF
cdr3_nt: TGTGCCAGCAGCGTAGGGACAGGGGTGGGGTACGAGCAGTACTTC

j_call: TRBJ2-7
clone_size: few
d_call: TRBD1
v_call: TRBV7-9
cdr3_length: 15
cdr3_aa: CASSLAGTGRSEQYF
cdr3_nt: TGTGCCAGCAGCTTAGCTGGGACAGGCAGAAGCGAGCAGTACTTC

j_call: TRBJ1-5
clone_size: once
d_call: .
v_call: TRBV9
cdr3_length: 14
cdr3_aa: CASSFGVSNQPQHF
cdr3_nt: TGTGCCAGCAGCTTCGGGGTGAGCAATCAGCCCCAGCATTTT

j_call: TRBJ2-7
clone_size: .
d_call: .
v_call: TRBV28
cdr3_length: 13
cdr3_aa: CASLAQSSYEQYF
cdr3_nt: TGTGCCAGCTTAGCACAGTCTTCCTACGAGCAGTACTTC

j_call: TRBJ1-3
clone_size: .
d_call: .
v_call: TRBV7-2
cdr3_length: 14
cdr3_aa: CASSQRQAADTIYF
cdr3_nt: TGTGCCAGCAGCCAGAGACAGGCGGCGGACACCATATATTTT

j_call: TRBJ2-3
clone_size: .
d_call: TRBD2
v_call: TRBV19
cdr3_length: 14
cdr3_aa: CASIGRGSTDTQYF
cdr3_nt: TGTGCCAGTATTGGGAGGGGAAGCACAGATACGCAGTATTTT

j_call: TRBJ1-1
clone_size: .
d_call: .
v_call: TRBV7-5
cdr3_length: 12
cdr3_aa: CASSLDGTEAFF
cdr3_nt: TGTGCCAGCAGCTTAGACGGTACTGAAGCTTTCTTT

j_call: TRBJ2-6
clone_size: .
d_call: .
v_call: TRBV5-4
cdr3_length: 17
cdr3_aa: CASSSRTVFSGANVLTF
cdr3_nt: TGTGCCAGCAGCTCCCGGACAGTCTTCTCTGGGGCCAACGTCCTGACTTTC

j_call: TRBJ1-5
clone_size: .
d_call: .
v_call: TRBV5-5
cdr3_length: 17
cdr3_aa: CASSFYSRGGGNQPQHF
cdr3_nt: TGTGCCAGCAGCTTTTACAGTAGGGGCGGAGGCAATCAGCCCCAGCATTTT

j_call: TRBJ1-4
clone_size: .
d_call: .
v_call: TRBV28
cdr3_length: 15
cdr3_aa: CASSFSGLGDEKLFF
cdr3_nt: TGTGCCAGCAGTTTTTCGGGGTTGGGGGATGAAAAACTGTTTTTT

j_call: TRBJ1-1
clone_size: .
d_call: .
v_call: TRBV4-3
cdr3_length: 15
cdr3_aa: CASSRAGLANTEAFF
cdr3_nt: TGCGCCAGCAGCCGGGCGGGCCTAGCGAACACTGAAGCTTTCTTT

j_call: TRBJ1-2
clone_size: .
d_call: .
v_call: TRBV28
cdr3_length: 16
cdr3_aa: CASRDNKEGPFSGYTF
cdr3_nt: TGTGCCAGCAGAGACAATAAGGAGGGGCCCTTCTCGGGCTACACCTTC

j_call: TRBJ2-7
clone_size: .
d_call: TRBD1
v_call: TRBV18
cdr3_length: 14
cdr3_aa: CASSFGTGSYEQYF
cdr3_nt: TGTGCCAGCTCTTTTGGGACAGGATCCTACGAGCAGTACTTC

j_call: TRBJ2-3
clone_size: .
d_call: TRBD2
v_call: TRBV4-3
cdr3_length: 18
cdr3_aa: CASSPNGLAGGRTDTQYF
cdr3_nt: TGCGCCAGCAGCCCCAATGGACTAGCGGGGGGGCGCACAGATACGCAGTATTTT

j_call: TRBJ1-3
clone_size: .
d_call: .
v_call: TRBV7-2
cdr3_length: 13
cdr3_aa: CASSSSGGNTIYF
cdr3_nt: TGTGCCAGCAGCTCTTCGGGGGGAAACACCATATATTTT

j_call: TRBJ2-1
clone_size: .
d_call: .
v_call: TRBV18
cdr3_length: 13
cdr3_aa: CASSPLQHNEQFF
cdr3_nt: TGTGCCAGCTCACCACTGCAGCACAATGAGCAGTTCTTC

j_call: TRBJ2-7
clone_size: .
d_call: TRBD1
v_call: TRBV15
cdr3_length: 15
cdr3_aa: CATSRDKGATYEQYF
cdr3_nt: TGTGCCACCAGCAGAGACAAGGGGGCGACCTACGAGCAGTACTTC

j_call: TRBJ1-5
clone_size: .
d_call: .
v_call: TRBV6-6
cdr3_length: 15
cdr3_aa: CASSYSGGSNQPQHF
cdr3_nt: TGTGCCAGCAGTTACTCAGGAGGGTCCAATCAGCCCCAGCATTTT

j_call: TRBJ1-2
clone_size: .
d_call: TRBD1
v_call: TRBV4-2
cdr3_length: 14
cdr3_aa: CASSRGQVSYGYTF
cdr3_nt: TGTGCCAGCAGCCGCGGACAGGTCTCTTATGGCTACACCTTC

j_call: TRBJ2-7
clone_size: .
d_call: .
v_call: TRBV30
cdr3_length: 11
cdr3_aa: CAWESAYEQYF
cdr3_nt: TGTGCCTGGGAATCCGCGTACGAGCAGTACTTC

j_call: TRBJ1-1
clone_size: few
d_call: TRBD1
v_call: TRBV2
cdr3_length: 13
cdr3_aa: CASSKQGYTEAFF
cdr3_nt: TGTGCCAGCAGCAAACAGGGGTACACTGAAGCTTTCTTT

j_call: TRBJ2-3
clone_size: once
d_call: .
v_call: TRBV4-3
cdr3_length: 17
cdr3_aa: CASSQNVGGTSTDTQYF
cdr3_nt: TGCGCCAGCAGCCAAAATGTAGGGGGTACTAGCACAGATACGCAGTATTTT

j_call: TRBJ2-3
clone_size: .
d_call: .
v_call: TRBV28
cdr3_length: 12
cdr3_aa: CASSLTADTQYF
cdr3_nt: TGTGCCAGCAGTTTGACCGCAGATACGCAGTATTTT

j_call: TRBJ2-7
clone_size: few
d_call: TRBD2
v_call: TRBV7-2
cdr3_length: 13
cdr3_aa: CASSVTSGGEQYF
cdr3_nt: TGTGCCAGCAGCGTGACTAGCGGGGGGGAGCAGTACTTC

j_call: TRBJ1-1
clone_size: .
d_call: TRBD1
v_call: TRBV11-2
cdr3_length: 13
cdr3_aa: CASSVSTGEKAFF
cdr3_nt: TGTGCCAGCAGCGTTTCCACAGGGGAAAAAGCTTTCTTT

j_call: TRBJ2-1
clone_size: .
d_call: TRBD2
v_call: TRBV5-6
cdr3_length: 15
cdr3_aa: CASSEGASGGNEQFF
cdr3_nt: TGTGCCAGCAGCGAGGGGGCTAGCGGGGGGAATGAGCAGTTCTTC